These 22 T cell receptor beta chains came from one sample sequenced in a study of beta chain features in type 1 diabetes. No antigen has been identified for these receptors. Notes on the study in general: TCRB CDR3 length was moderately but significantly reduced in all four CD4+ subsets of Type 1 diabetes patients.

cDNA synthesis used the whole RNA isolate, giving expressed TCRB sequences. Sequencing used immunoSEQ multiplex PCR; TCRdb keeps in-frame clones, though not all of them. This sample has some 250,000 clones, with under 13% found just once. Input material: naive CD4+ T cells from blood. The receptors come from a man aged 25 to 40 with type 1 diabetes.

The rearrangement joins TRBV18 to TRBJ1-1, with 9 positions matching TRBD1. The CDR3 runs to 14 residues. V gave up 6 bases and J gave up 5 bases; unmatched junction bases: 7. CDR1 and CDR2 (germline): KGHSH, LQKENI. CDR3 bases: TGTGCCAGCTCTCCTACAGGGGGCTCGACTGAAGCTTTCTTT. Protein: CASSPTGGSTEAFF.

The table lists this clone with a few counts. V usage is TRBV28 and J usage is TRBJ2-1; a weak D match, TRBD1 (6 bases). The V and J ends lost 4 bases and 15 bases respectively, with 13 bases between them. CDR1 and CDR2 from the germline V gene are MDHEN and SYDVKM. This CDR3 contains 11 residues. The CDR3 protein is CASSSQGPRFF. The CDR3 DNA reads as TGTGCCAGCAGTTCCCAGGGGCCAAGGTTCTTC.

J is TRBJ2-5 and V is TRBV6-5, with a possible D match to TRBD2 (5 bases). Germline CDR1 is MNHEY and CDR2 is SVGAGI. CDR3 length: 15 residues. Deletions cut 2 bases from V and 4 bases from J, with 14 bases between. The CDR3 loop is CASSYGSGMRETQYF. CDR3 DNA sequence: TGTGCCAGCAGTTACGGGTCGGGGATGCGAGAGACCCAGTACTTC.

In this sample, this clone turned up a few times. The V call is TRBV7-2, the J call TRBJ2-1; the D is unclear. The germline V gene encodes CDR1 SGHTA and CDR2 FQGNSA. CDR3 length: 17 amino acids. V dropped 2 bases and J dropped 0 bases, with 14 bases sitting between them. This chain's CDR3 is CASSLMPTASSYNEQFF. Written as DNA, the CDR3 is TGTGCCAGCAGCTTAATGCCAACCGCTAGCTCCTACAATGAGCAGTTCTTC. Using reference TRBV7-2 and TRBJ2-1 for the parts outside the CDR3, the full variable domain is GAGVSQSPSNKVTEKGKDVELRCDPISGHTALYWYRQSLGQGLEFLIYFQGNSAPDKSGLPSDRFSAERTGGSVSTLTIQRTQQEDSAVYLCASSLMPTASSYNEQFFGPGTRLTVL.

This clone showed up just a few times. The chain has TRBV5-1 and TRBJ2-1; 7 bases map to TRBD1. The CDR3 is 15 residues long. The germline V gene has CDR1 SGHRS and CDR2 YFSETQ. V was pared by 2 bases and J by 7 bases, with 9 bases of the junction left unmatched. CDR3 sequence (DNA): TGCGCCAGCAGCTTACACGGACAGGTGGAAAATGAGCAGTTCTTC. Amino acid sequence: CASSLHGQVENEQFF.

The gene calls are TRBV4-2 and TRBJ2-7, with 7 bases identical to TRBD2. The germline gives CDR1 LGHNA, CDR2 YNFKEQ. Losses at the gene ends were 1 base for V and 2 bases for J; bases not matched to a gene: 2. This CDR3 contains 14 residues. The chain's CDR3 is CASSQGGGAYEQYF. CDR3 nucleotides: TGTGCCAGCAGCCAAGGGGGGGGAGCCTACGAGCAGTACTTC.

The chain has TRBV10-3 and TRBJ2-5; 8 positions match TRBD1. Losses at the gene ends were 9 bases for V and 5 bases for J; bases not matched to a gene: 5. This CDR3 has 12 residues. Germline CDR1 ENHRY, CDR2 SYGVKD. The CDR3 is CAMGQAEETQYF. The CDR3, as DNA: TGTGCCATGGGACAGGCGGAGGAGACCCAGTACTTC.

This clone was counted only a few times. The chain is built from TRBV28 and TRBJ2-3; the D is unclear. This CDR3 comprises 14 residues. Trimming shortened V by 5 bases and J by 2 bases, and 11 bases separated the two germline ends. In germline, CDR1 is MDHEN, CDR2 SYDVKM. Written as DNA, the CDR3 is TGTGCCAGCAGTCCCGGTCTCAACACAGATACGCAGTATTTT. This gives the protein CASSPGLNTDTQYF.

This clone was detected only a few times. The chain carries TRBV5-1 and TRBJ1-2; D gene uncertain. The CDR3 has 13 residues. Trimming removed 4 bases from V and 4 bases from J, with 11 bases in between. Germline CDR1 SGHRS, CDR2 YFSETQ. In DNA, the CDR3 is TGCGCCAGCAGCCCCGACAATGGCTATGGCTACACCTTC. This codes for CASSPDNGYGYTF.

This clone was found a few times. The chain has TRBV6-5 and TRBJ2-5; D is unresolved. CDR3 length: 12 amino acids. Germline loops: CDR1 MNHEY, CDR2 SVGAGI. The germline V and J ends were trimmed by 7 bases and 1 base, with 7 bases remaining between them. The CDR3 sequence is CASILRQETQYF. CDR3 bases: TGTGCCAGCATTCTCCGCCAAGAGACCCAGTACTTC.

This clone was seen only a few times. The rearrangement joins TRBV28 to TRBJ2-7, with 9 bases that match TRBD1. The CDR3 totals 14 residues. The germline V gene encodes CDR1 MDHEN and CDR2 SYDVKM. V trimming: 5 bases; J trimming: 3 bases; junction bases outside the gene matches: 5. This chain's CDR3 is CASSPGQGLYEQYF. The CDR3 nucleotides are TGTGCCAGCAGTCCGGGACAGGGCCTCTACGAGCAGTACTTC.

The CDR3 DNA follows: TGTGCCAGCGGGAACAGGGGAACCAAAAACATTCAGTACTTC. As protein: CASGNRGTKNIQYF. V is TRBV7-3 and J is TRBJ2-4, with TRBD1 matching 7 bases. After removal of 8 bases from V and 2 bases from J, the junction contained 6 bases not matched to a gene. This CDR3 region has 14 residues. From germline, CDR1 is SGHTA and CDR2 FQGTGA.

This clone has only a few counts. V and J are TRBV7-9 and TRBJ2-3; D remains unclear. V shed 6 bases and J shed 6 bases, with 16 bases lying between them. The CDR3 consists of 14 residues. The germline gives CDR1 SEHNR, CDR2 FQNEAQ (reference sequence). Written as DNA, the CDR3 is TGTGCCAGCAGTGAGACGGGTTCGTTCGATACGCAGTATTTT. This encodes CASSETGSFDTQYF. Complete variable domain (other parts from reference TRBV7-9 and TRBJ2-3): DTGVSQNPRHKITKRGQNVTFRCDPISEHNRLYWYRQTLGQGPEFLTYFQNEAQLEKSRLLSDRFSAERPKGSFSTLEIQRTEQGDSAMYLCASSETGSFDTQYFGPGTRLTVL.

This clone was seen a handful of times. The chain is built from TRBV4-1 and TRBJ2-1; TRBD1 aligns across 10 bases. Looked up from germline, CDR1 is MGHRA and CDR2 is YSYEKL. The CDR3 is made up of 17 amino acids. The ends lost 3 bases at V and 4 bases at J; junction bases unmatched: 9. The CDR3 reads CASSHPIRDRGYNEQFF. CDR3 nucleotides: TGCGCCAGCAGCCATCCTATCCGGGACAGGGGATACAATGAGCAGTTCTTC.

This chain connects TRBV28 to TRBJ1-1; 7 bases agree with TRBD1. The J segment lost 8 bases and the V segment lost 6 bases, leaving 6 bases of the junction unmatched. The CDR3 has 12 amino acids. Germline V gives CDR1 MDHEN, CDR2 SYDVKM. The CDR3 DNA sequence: TGTGCCAGCAGACTGGAGACAGGGGAAGCTTTCTTT. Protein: CASRLETGEAFF.

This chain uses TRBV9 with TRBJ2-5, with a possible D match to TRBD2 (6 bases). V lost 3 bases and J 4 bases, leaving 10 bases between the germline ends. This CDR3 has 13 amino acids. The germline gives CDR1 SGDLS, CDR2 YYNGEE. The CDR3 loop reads CASSATSPETQYF. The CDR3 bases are TGTGCCAGCAGCGCGACTAGTCCAGAGACCCAGTACTTC.

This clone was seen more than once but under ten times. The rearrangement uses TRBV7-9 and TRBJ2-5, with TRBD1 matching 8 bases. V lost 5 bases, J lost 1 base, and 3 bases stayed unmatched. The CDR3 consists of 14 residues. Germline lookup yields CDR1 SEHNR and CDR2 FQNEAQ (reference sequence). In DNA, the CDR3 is TGTGCCAGCAGCCCGGACAGGGTCCAAGAGACCCAGTACTTC. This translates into CASSPDRVQETQYF. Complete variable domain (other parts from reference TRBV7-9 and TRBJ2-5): DTGVSQNPRHKITKRGQNVTFRCDPISEHNRLYWYRQTLGQGPEFLTYFQNEAQLEKSRLLSDRFSAERPKGSFSTLEIQRTEQGDSAMYLCASSPDRVQETQYFGPGTRLLVL.

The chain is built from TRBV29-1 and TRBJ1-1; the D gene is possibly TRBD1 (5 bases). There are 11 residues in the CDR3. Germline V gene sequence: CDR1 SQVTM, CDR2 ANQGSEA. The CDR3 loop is CRTGDGGEAFF. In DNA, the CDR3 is TGCAGGACTGGGGACGGGGGTGAAGCTTTCTTT.

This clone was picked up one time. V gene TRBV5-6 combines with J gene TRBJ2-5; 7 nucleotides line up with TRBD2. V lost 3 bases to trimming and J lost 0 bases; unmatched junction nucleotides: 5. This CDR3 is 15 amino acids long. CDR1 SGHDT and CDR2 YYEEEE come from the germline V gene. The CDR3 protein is CASSSYSGYQETQYF. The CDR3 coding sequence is TGTGCCAGCAGCTCCTATAGCGGGTACCAAGAGACCCAGTACTTC.

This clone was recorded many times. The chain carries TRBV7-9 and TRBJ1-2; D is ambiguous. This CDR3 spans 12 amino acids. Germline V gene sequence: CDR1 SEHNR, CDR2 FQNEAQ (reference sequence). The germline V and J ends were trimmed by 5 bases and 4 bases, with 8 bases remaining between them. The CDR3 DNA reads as TGTGCCAGCAGCCCCACGGGCTATGGCTACACCTTC. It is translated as CASSPTGYGYTF. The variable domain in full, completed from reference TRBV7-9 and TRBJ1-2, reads DTGVSQNPRHKITKRGQNVTFRCDPISEHNRLYWYRQTLGQGPEFLTYFQNEAQLEKSRLLSDRFSAERPKGSFSTLEIQRTEQGDSAMYLCASSPTGYGYTFGSGTRLTVV.

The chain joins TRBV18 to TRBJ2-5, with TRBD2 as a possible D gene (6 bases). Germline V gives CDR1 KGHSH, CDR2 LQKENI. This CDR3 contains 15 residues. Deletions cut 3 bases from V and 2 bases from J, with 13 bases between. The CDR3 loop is CASSPTSGPQETQYF. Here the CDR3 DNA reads TGTGCCAGCTCACCGACTAGTGGTCCTCAAGAGACCCAGTACTTC.

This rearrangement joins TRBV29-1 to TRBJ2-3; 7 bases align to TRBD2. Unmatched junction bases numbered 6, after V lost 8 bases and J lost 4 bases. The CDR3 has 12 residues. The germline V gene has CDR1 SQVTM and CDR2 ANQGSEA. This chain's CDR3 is CSQTGGADTQYF. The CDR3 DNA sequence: TGCAGCCAAACTGGGGGGGCAGATACGCAGTATTTT.